Below are 6 T cell receptor beta chains sequenced from a single sample in a study of regulatory T cells in long-lasting Graves disease. Time point of the sample: persistent/refractory GD, antithyroid drugs over 5 years with positive TRAb. The TCR library used RNA extracted from PBMCs. Arm-PCR of CDR3 regions and iRepertoire HTBI primers were used to build TCR beta libraries. TCRdb reanalysed the multiplex PCR reads using MiXCR and keeps one entry per CDR3 protein. The data contain nearly 350,000 distinct CDR3 sequences, about 20% of them singletons. The starting material was peripheral blood mononuclear cells (PBMCs), obtained when the disease was refractory, from a patient treated with antithyroid drugs. The receptor source for this set is a female donor with Graves disease.

Ten or more counts support this clonotype. J is TRBJ1-2 and V is TRBV6-1; 7 bases line up with TRBD1. The CDR3 is made up of 14 amino acids. Trimming cost V 7 bases and J 3 bases; bases outside gene matches: 8. Germline V lookup: CDR1 MNHNS, CDR2 SASEGT. The CDR3 coding sequence is TGTGCCAGCACCCTAGGGGGCTCGGACTATGGCTACACCTTC. This codes for CASTLGGSDYGYTF.

This clonotype was detected many times. This chain connects TRBV20-1 to TRBJ1-1; TRBD1 aligns across 8 bases. Germline V gene sequence: CDR1 DFQATT, CDR2 SNEGSKA (reference sequence). This CDR3 comprises 14 residues. The ends lost 1 base at V and 5 bases at J; junction bases unmatched: 6. CDR3 sequence: CSARGTGGRTEAFF. The CDR3 DNA sequence: TGCAGTGCTAGAGGTACAGGGGGAAGGACTGAAGCTTTCTTT.

Regarding this clonotype: With a much larger clone just one base away, this may be a read error. The rearrangement uses TRBV2 and TRBJ1-3; 7 nucleotides agree with TRBD1. The germline CDR1 and CDR2 sequences are SNHLY and FYNNEI. The CDR3 is 15 amino acids. The CDR3 is CASSDRASSGNAIYF. The CDR3 DNA is TGTGCCAGCAGCGACAGGGCCTCTTCTGGAAACGCCATATATTTT.

This clonotype was detected only a few times. The gene calls are TRBV5-1 and TRBJ2-2; D ambiguous. Trimming pared 4 bases from V and 5 bases from J, leaving 9 bases between. The CDR3 contains 13 residues. Germline CDR1 reads SGHRS; CDR2 reads YFSETQ. The CDR3 DNA is TGCGCCAGCAGCCCCATCGGGACCGGGGAGCTGTTTTTT. Translating it yields CASSPIGTGELFF.

The gene calls are TRBV10-2 and TRBJ1-2; D not resolved. The CDR3 runs 15 residues. The germline gives CDR1 WSHSY, CDR2 SAAADI. Trimming removed 4 bases from V and 3 bases from J, with 15 bases in between. The CDR3 DNA reads TGCGCCAGCAGTGTGATGGCGAAGTGGGACTATGGCTACACCTTC. It yields the protein CASSVMAKWDYGYTF.

This clonotype was seen more than once but under ten times. V gene TRBV7-9 combines with J gene TRBJ1-5; D call uncertain. The CDR3 runs 13 residues. CDR1 and CDR2 from the germline V gene are SEHNR and FQNEAQ (reference sequence). Trimming left V 3 bases short and J 4 bases short, with 7 bases between. CDR3 region: CASSLNPNQPQHF. The CDR3 DNA reads as TGTGCCAGCAGCTTGAACCCGAATCAGCCCCAGCATTTT.